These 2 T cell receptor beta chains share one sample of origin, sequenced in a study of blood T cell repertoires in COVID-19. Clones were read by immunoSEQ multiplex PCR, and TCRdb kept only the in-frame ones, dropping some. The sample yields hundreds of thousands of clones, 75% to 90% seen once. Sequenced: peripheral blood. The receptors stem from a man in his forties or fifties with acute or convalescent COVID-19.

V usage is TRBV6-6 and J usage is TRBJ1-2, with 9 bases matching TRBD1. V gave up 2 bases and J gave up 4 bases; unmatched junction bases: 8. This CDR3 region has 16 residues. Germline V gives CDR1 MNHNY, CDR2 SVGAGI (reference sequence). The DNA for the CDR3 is TGTGCCAGCAGTTACAGCCGGGACAGGGCCTCCTATGGCTACACCTTC. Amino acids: CASSYSRDRASYGYTF.

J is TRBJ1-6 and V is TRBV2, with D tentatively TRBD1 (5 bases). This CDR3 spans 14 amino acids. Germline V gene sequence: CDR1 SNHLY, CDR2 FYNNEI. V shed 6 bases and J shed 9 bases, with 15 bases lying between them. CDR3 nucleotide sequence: TGTGCCAGCAGCCCCGGGCAGGGAAGTTCACCCCTCCACTTT. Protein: CASSPGQGSSPLHF.